Detailed here is one TCR beta chain. The antigen is not known. This CDR3 has 14 residues. V was clipped by 4 bases and J by 7 bases, with 13 bases between them. Germline V lookup: CDR1 SNHLY, CDR2 FYNNEI. This entry comes from a study of T cell responses to AZD1222 COVID-19 vaccine. General study results and limits: Unmutated variant regions are reportedly targeted by nearly half of spike-specific TCRs. Recipients of AZD1222 seropositive at baseline numbered only five or six.

Libraries were prepared by immunoSEQ multiplex PCR; TCRdb keeps only in-frame clonotypes and omits some of them. The profile covers roughly 110,000 clones, with about 90% appearing a single time and 8% taken by the ten largest. The TCR originated in an adult who received the AZD1222 COVID-19 vaccine. Source: peripheral blood, taken 28 days after the second AZD1222 dose. The gene calls are TRBV2 and TRBJ1-4, with a tentative D call TRBD1 (6 bases). As DNA, the CDR3 is TGTGCCAGCAGTGGGGGACACATAAGTGAAAAACTGTTTTTT. It codes for CASSGGHISEKLFF.